Each of the 18 T cell receptor beta chains below was sequenced from the same sample in a study of radiation and T cells in renal cell carcinoma (dated by TCRdb to the early 2020s). Library creation used the immunoSEQ multiplex PCR assay. TCRdb mirrors the immuneACCESS table, restricted to in-frame sequences. Some clones are absent from its copies; in checked studies, under half trace to an unresolved V gene, and the reason for the others is unknown. The sample includes approximately 110,000 clones, with roughly 80% observed a single time. The leading ten clones occupy 2.5% to 3.5% of the sample. The time point label on this specimen signifies: baseline pretreatment blood. The treatment or condition label on this specimen signifies: 15 Gy SBRT to primary tumor, nephrectomy 4 weeks later. This material consisted of blood, taken from a patient whose treatment included radiotherapy and nephrectomy. The receptor source for this set is a woman aged 55-69 years with renal cell carcinoma.

The V call is TRBV19, the J call TRBJ2-1; 8 bases fit TRBD2. The J segment lost 2 bases and the V segment lost 9 bases, leaving 3 bases of the junction unmatched. CDR1 LNHDA and CDR2 SQIVND come from the germline V gene (reference sequence). This CDR3 region has 13 residues. The CDR3 is CASSGLAYNEQFF. The CDR3 DNA is TGTGCCAGCTCGGGACTAGCCTACAATGAGCAGTTCTTC.

The chain employs TRBV2 and TRBJ2-7, with D perhaps matching TRBD2 (5 bases). Germline V gives CDR1 SNHLY, CDR2 FYNNEI. With 5 bases removed from V and 2 bases from J, the gap between germline ends came to 13 bases. The CDR3 sequence is 14 residues long. CDR3: CASSPGSGTYEQYF. The CDR3 DNA sequence: TGTGCCAGCAGTCCAGGCTCGGGAACCTACGAGCAGTACTTC.

The genes are TRBV6-5 and TRBJ2-5; 11 nucleotides match TRBD1. This CDR3 comprises 15 residues. Germline trimming cut 3 bases from V and 5 bases from J; bases unmatched to any gene: 5. CDR1 and CDR2 from the germline V gene are MNHEY and SVGAGI. The CDR3 DNA reads TGTGCCAGCAGTTATCGGACAGGGGGCGTGGAGACCCAGTACTTC. Its translation is CASSYRTGGVETQYF.

This rearrangement joins TRBV6-4 to TRBJ2-2, with a tentative D call TRBD2 (5 bases). Trimming took 4 bases from V and 5 from J, leaving 11 bases between them. Germline assignment: CDR1 MRHNA and CDR2 SNTAGT. The CDR3 length is 14 residues. For the CDR3, the DNA is TGTGCCAGCAGTGGGAGCGGCCTTACCGGGGAGCTGTTTTTT. Translation gives CASSGSGLTGELFF.

The gene calls are TRBV19 and TRBJ2-1; 7 bases line up with TRBD2. J was trimmed by 0 bases and V by 6 bases; bases with no gene match: 8. Germline V gives CDR1 LNHDA, CDR2 SQIVND (reference sequence). This CDR3 contains 16 residues. In DNA, the CDR3 is TGTGCCAGTAGGGGGTTAGCGGGCCCCTCCTACAATGAGCAGTTCTTC. It specifies CASRGLAGPSYNEQFF.

This rearrangement joins TRBV7-6 to TRBJ2-3; 9 positions agree with TRBD2. The CDR3 runs 20 residues. Germline CDR1 reads SGHVS; CDR2 reads FNYEAQ. Losses at the gene ends were 5 bases for V and 0 bases for J; bases not matched to a gene: 18. Here the CDR3 DNA reads TGTGCCAGCAGCACCCGGACCCGGGGGTGGCTAGCGGGAAGCACAGATACGCAGTATTTT. This codes for CASSTRTRGWLAGSTDTQYF.

This chain uses TRBV2 with TRBJ1-1; tentative D call: TRBD1 (6 bases). The V gene lost 6 bases and the J gene lost 7 bases, with 12 bases spanning the gap. The CDR3 is 12 amino acids. Germline CDR1 reads SNHLY; CDR2 reads FYNNEI. The CDR3, as DNA: TGTGCCAGCAGCCTCGACAGGAATGAAGCTTTCTTT. It yields the protein CASSLDRNEAFF.

The chain has TRBV5-1 and TRBJ1-2; D remains ambiguous. The CDR3 extends over 16 amino acids. V gave up 3 bases and J gave up 6 bases, with 21 bases separating them. The germline V gene has CDR1 SGHRS and CDR2 YFSETQ. CDR3 coding DNA: TGCGCCAGCAGCTCGGCCGGCGGCCATCACGGGGATGGCTACACCTTC. It yields the protein CASSSAGGHHGDGYTF.

This clone came up once. The chain links TRBV7-9 to TRBJ2-7; tentatively, D is TRBD1 (5 bases). Per germline, CDR1 SEHNR and CDR2 FQNEAQ (reference sequence). V lost 3 bases and J 6 bases, leaving 15 bases between the germline ends. The CDR3 runs to 14 residues. CDR3 DNA: TGTGCCAGCAGCTTTCCTGGGGCCCTGCGCGAGCAGTACTTC. It codes for CASSFPGALREQYF.

The chain employs TRBV19 and TRBJ2-3; 8 nucleotides align to TRBD1. From germline, CDR1 is LNHDA and CDR2 SQIVND (reference sequence). J gave up 1 base and V 7 bases, and 10 bases lay outside the gene matches. This CDR3 comprises 16 residues. The CDR3 spells CASTSSGGWGTDTQYF. The CDR3 DNA reads TGTGCCAGTACTTCCTCAGGGGGCTGGGGCACAGATACGCAGTATTTT.

The chain employs TRBV4-2 and TRBJ1-1; unclear D gene. In germline, CDR1 is LGHNA, CDR2 YNFKEQ. CDR3 size: 14 residues. V was cut by 5 bases and J by 3 bases, with 13 bases left in between. This chain's CDR3 is CASSFGERHTEAFF. In DNA, the CDR3 is TGTGCCAGCAGCTTTGGGGAACGTCACACTGAAGCTTTCTTT.

This chain links TRBV4-2 with TRBJ2-1, with D possibly being TRBD1 or TRBD2 (6 bases each). Germline values: CDR1 LGHNA, CDR2 YNFKEQ. The germline V and J ends were trimmed by 0 bases and 5 bases, with 26 bases remaining between them. The CDR3 is made up of 20 amino acids. CDR3 residues: CASSQDNILRGARAHNEQFF. CDR3 nucleotide sequence: TGTGCCAGCAGCCAAGATAATATACTAAGGGGGGCGAGGGCCCACAATGAGCAGTTCTTC.

The CDR3 sequence: CASFVGSNTGELFF. CDR3 nucleotides: TGCGCCAGCTTCGTAGGCTCTAACACCGGGGAGCTGTTTTTT. The chain joins TRBV5-1 to TRBJ2-2; the D is unclear. The CDR3 spans 14 residues. The V gene lost 7 bases and the J gene lost 2 bases, with 12 bases spanning the gap. The germline V gene encodes CDR1 SGHRS and CDR2 YFSETQ.

The V call is TRBV5-7, the J call TRBJ1-1, with 7 bases identical to TRBD1. TRBV5-7 is given ORF status, its function remaining uncertain. The CDR3 sequence is 17 residues long. The J segment lost 0 bases and the V segment lost 2 bases, leaving 10 bases of the junction unmatched. The CDR3 DNA reads as TGTGCCAGCAGCTTAGTTTTCACAGGGGACATGAACACTGAAGCTTTCTTT. Translated, it gives CASSLVFTGDMNTEAFF.

The chain carries TRBV11-3 and TRBJ1-4; no clear D gene. Per the germline V gene, CDR1 is SGHNT and CDR2 is YENEEA. The CDR3 has 13 amino acids. Trimming shortened V by 3 bases and J by 7 bases, and 9 bases separated the two germline ends. Here the CDR3 reads CASSFGIGEKLFF. CDR3 in DNA: TGTGCCAGCAGCTTTGGGATCGGTGAAAAACTGTTTTTT.

V is TRBV5-4 and J is TRBJ2-7, with D perhaps TRBD1 or TRBD2 (6 bases each). Germline V gene lookup returns CDR1 SGHNT and CDR2 YYREEE (reference sequence). The CDR3 length is 14 residues. The germline V and J ends were trimmed by 4 bases and 13 bases, with 24 bases remaining between them. In DNA form, the CDR3 reads TGTGCCAGCAGCCCACCCTTTAAAGGGGGGAGAGGATACTTC. It codes for CASSPPFKGGRGYF.

This chain uses TRBV6-5 with TRBJ1-1; TRBD1 matches 7 bases. The CDR3 loop spans 14 amino acids. Per germline, CDR1 MNHEY and CDR2 SVGAGI. With V trimmed by 7 bases and J by 4 bases, 9 bases remained unmatched. CDR3 residues: CASKLQGSSTEAFF. CDR3 bases: TGTGCCAGCAAACTACAGGGGTCAAGCACTGAAGCTTTCTTT.

This clone was recorded a few times. The chain recombines TRBV19 with TRBJ1-1, with D hard to call. CDR1 is LNHDA, CDR2 SQIVND, per germline (reference sequence). This CDR3 is built from 14 residues. Trimming took off 3 bases at V and 1 base at J, with 9 bases between the two ends. The CDR3 DNA reads as TGTGCCAGTAGTATTATTCCAGGGAACACTGAAGCTTTCTTT. Encoded protein: CASSIIPGNTEAFF.